These 8 T cell receptor beta chains were all obtained from the same sample, sequenced in a study of blood T cells in healthy people across ages. Alongside a J-beta primer mix, a sample-barcoded 5' primer served in a second PCR lasting about 6 to 12 cycles. Using its own MiXCR run on the 5' RACE reads, TCRdb lists one record per CDR3 protein. The table includes about 1.7 million distinct CDR3 sequences, 25% to 30% detected once. Material: blood. The receptors were sampled from a woman between 25 and 40 years old in good health.

The rearrangement links TRBV6-1 to TRBJ1-2; maybe TRBD1 (5 bases). Germline CDR1 MNHNS, CDR2 SASEGT. The V and J ends lost 7 bases and 2 bases respectively, with 11 bases between them. CDR3 length: 13 amino acids. The CDR3 region has the DNA TGTGCCAGCACAGAGCGGGGGAACTATGGCTACACCTTC. Translated, it gives CASTERGNYGYTF.

The V call is TRBV7-2, the J call TRBJ1-5; TRBD1 is a possible D gene (6 bases). This CDR3 contains 14 residues. V shed 5 bases and J shed 4 bases, with 12 bases lying between them. Germline V gene sequence: CDR1 SGHTA, CDR2 FQGNSA. The CDR3 nucleotides are TGTGCCAGCAGCACCGGGACACTTAATCAGCCCCAGCATTTT. This translates into CASSTGTLNQPQHF.

This clonotype was found many times. The chain uses TRBV7-6 and TRBJ2-7, with D tentatively TRBD2 (5 bases). The CDR3 has 14 amino acids. Germline CDR1 is SGHVS and CDR2 is FNYEAQ. V lost 0 bases and J 2 bases, leaving 8 bases between the germline ends. The CDR3 sequence is CASSLAGAPYEQYF. DNA of the CDR3: TGTGCCAGCAGCTTAGCGGGAGCACCCTACGAGCAGTACTTC.

This chain connects TRBV6-2 or TRBV6-3 to TRBJ2-7; 7 bases agree with TRBD2. There are 14 residues in the CDR3. Germline V gives CDR1 MNHEY, CDR2 SVGEGT. With 8 bases clipped from V and 3 bases from J, the junction kept 10 bases outside the gene matches. CDR3 in amino acids: CASQGSGKGYEQYF. CDR3 DNA: TGTGCCAGCCAAGGAAGCGGGAAGGGCTACGAGCAGTACTTC.

A note on this clonotype: Being one base from a much bigger clone, this may be a read error. The V and J genes are TRBV7-2 and TRBJ2-5, with a possible D match to TRBD2 (6 bases). The CDR3 sequence is 14 residues long. Per germline, CDR1 SGHTA and CDR2 FQGNSA. V lost 5 bases to trimming and J lost 13 bases, with 23 bases between them. Here the CDR3 reads CASSRQTGTGERYF. For the CDR3, the DNA is TGTGCCAGCAGCCGACAGACGGGCACGGGGGAGCGGTACTTC.

In its sample, this clonotype was seen a few times. This chain connects TRBV28 to TRBJ2-7, with D maybe TRBD2 (6 bases). This CDR3 is 14 amino acids long. From germline, CDR1 is MDHEN and CDR2 SYDVKM. Trimming took 6 bases from V and 2 from J, leaving 14 bases between them. The CDR3 nucleotides read TGTGCCAGCAGACCTGGAGGGACCCCCTACGAGCAGTACTTC. Encoded protein: CASRPGGTPYEQYF.

This sequence joins TRBV4-1 and TRBJ2-7; perhaps TRBD1 as D (6 bases). The length of the CDR3 is 14 residues. CDR1 and CDR2 (germline): MGHRA, YSYEKL. V gave up 3 bases and J gave up 2 bases, with 11 bases separating them. The CDR3 region is CASSHTDSAYEQYF. The CDR3 nucleotides read TGCGCCAGCAGCCACACGGACAGCGCCTACGAGCAGTACTTC.

This clonotype was found a few times. The gene calls are TRBV2 and TRBJ2-5; D is unresolved. This CDR3 spans 12 amino acids. Looked up from germline, CDR1 is SNHLY and CDR2 is FYNNEI. V was cut by 10 bases and J by 4 bases, with 13 bases left in between. The CDR3 region has the DNA TGTGCCACTGGGCTGCAACGAGAGACCCAGTACTTC. Translation: CATGLQRETQYF.